Shown below are 8 T cell receptor beta chains from a single sample sequenced in a study of CD8 T cells in Susac syndrome. The RNA, 0.5 to 1 ug, was put through reverse transcription using random hexamers. TCRdb reprocessed the immunoSEQ multiplex PCR reads via MiXCR and lists one record per CDR3 protein. Of 150,000 to 200,000 distinct CDR3 sequences in the sample, under 95% were seen once. What was sequenced was CD4+ T cells from PBMCs. These receptors all stem from a human donor with Susac syndrome.

This chain uses TRBV19 with TRBJ1-6; D perhaps matches TRBD1 (5 bases). The germline V gene encodes CDR1 LNHDA and CDR2 SQIVND (reference sequence). Trimming took off 7 bases at V and 8 bases at J, with 18 bases between the two ends. The CDR3 consists of 15 residues. The CDR3 sequence is CASTPLGGLDSPLHF. Here the CDR3 DNA reads TGTGCCAGTACCCCGCTGGGGGGATTGGATTCACCCCTCCACTTT.

The CDR3 DNA follows: TGCAGTGCTAGAGGCTTGACTAGCGGGGGGTACCAAGAGACCCAGTACTTC. This codes for CSARGLTSGGYQETQYF. The chain carries TRBV20-1 and TRBJ2-5, with 13 bases lining up with TRBD2. V lost 1 base and J lost 0; bases outside the gene matches: 5. The CDR3 has 17 amino acids. The germline V gene encodes CDR1 DFQATT and CDR2 SNEGSKA (reference sequence).

This rearrangement joins TRBV30 to TRBJ2-7; 9 positions agree with TRBD1. V trimming: 5 bases; J trimming: 7 bases; junction bases outside the gene matches: 6. Germline CDR1 GTSNPN, CDR2 SVGIG (reference sequence). The CDR3 loop spans 12 amino acids. CDR3 in amino acids: CAWGDRDREQYF. DNA of the CDR3: TGTGCCTGGGGGGACAGGGACAGGGAGCAGTACTTC.

The V call is TRBV7-6, the J call TRBJ2-5; the match to TRBD1 covers 7 bases. The CDR3 runs 14 residues. The V and J ends lost 4 bases and 5 bases, in that order; junction bases with no gene match: 7. CDR1 is SGHVS, CDR2 FNYEAQ, per germline. CDR3 DNA sequence: TGTGCCAGCAGCTGGTCGACAGGGCGGGAGACCCAGTACTTC. Translation: CASSWSTGRETQYF.

V and J are TRBV20-1 and TRBJ2-1, with D perhaps matching TRBD1 or TRBD2 (5 bases each). The CDR3 sequence is 14 residues long. Per the germline V gene, CDR1 is DFQATT and CDR2 is SNEGSKA (reference sequence). Trimming removed 1 base at V and 3 bases at J, with 10 bases between. The CDR3 DNA reads as TGCAGTGCTAGAGGGTGGGGGATCTACAATGAGCAGTTCTTC. It codes for CSARGWGIYNEQFF.

The chain joins TRBV20-1 to TRBJ2-3, with D tentatively TRBD2 (7 bases). The CDR3 length is 15 residues. Germline loops: CDR1 DFQATT, CDR2 SNEGSKA (reference sequence). V was pared by 1 base and J by 2 bases, with 13 bases between. CDR3 residues: CSARGSGGHTDTQYF. CDR3 coding DNA: TGCAGTGCTAGAGGGTCCGGGGGGCACACAGATACGCAGTATTTT.

The chain has TRBV3-1 and TRBJ2-1; TRBD2 might be the D (5 bases). The CDR3 spans 13 residues. Trimming left V 0 bases short and J 9 bases short, with 9 bases between. Germline V lookup: CDR1 LGHDT, CDR2 YNNKEL (reference sequence). The DNA for the CDR3 is TGTGCCAGCAGCCAAGACCGGGAATCTGAGCAGTTCTTC. Its translation is CASSQDRESEQFF.

The chain recombines TRBV19 with TRBJ2-3; D not resolved. The germline CDR1 and CDR2 sequences are LNHDA and SQIVND (reference sequence). The V end was cut by 0 bases, the J end by 7 bases, with 5 bases between. There are 12 residues in the CDR3. CDR3 in DNA: TGTGCCAGTAGTATAGATCGAAATACGCAGTATTTT. Amino acids: CASSIDRNTQYF. The full variable domain, completed using reference TRBV19 and TRBJ2-3, is DGGITQSPKYLFRKEGQNVTLSCEQNLNHDAMYWYRQDPGQGLRLIYYSQIVNDFQKGDIAEGYSVSREKKESFPLTVTSAQKNPTAFYLCASSIDRNTQYFGPGTRLTVL.